Listed here are 10 T cell receptor beta chains from one sample, sequenced in a study of sequential checkpoint blockade in melanoma. Clones were read by immunoSEQ multiplex PCR, and TCRdb kept only the in-frame ones, dropping some. The repertoire holds around 40,000 clones, with 80% to 90% as singletons. Treatment given: randomized to nivolumab then ipilimumab (arm A) or the reverse (arm B). The sequencing here drew on CD8+ T cells sorted from blood (inferred from file names), taken from a patient given nivolumab and ipilimumab in sequence. The receptors derive from a human donor with melanoma.

This clone was seen a single time. This rearrangement joins TRBV9 to TRBJ2-2; 7 nucleotides line up with TRBD2. The CDR3 runs 17 residues. Germline lookup yields CDR1 SGDLS and CDR2 YYNGEE. The junction had 14 bases not matched to a gene; V was cut back by 4 bases and J by 5 bases. CDR3 loop: CASSPHQAGPETGELFF. The CDR3 bases are TGTGCCAGCAGCCCCCATCAAGCGGGGCCGGAGACCGGGGAGCTGTTTTTT.

The V gene is TRBV27, the J gene TRBJ2-5; 7 nucleotides line up with TRBD1. The end of the DNA is better explained by TRBJ2-7, so the J call may be wrong. The CDR3 spans 17 residues. CDR1 MNHEY and CDR2 SMNVEV come from the germline V gene (reference sequence). CDR3 in DNA: TGTGCCAGCAGTATCTCCTTCGTGGGACAGACCATCTACGAGCAGTACTTC. Its protein product is CASSISFVGQTIYEQYF.

This clone has a handful of counts. The chain recombines TRBV21-1 with TRBJ2-7; the DNA was not compared with TRBD2, the D call given in the table. TRBV21-1 is recorded as a pseudogene. The CDR3 has 18 amino acids. CDR3: CASSKAASGSVWGYEQYV. The CDR3 DNA follows: TGTGCCAGCAGCAAAGCGGCTAGCGGGAGTGTTTGGGGCTACGAGCAGTACGTC.

The chain couples TRBV19 to TRBJ2-3, with a possible D match to TRBD2 (6 bases). CDR1 is LNHDA and CDR2 is SQIVND in the germline V gene (reference sequence). CDR3 length equals 12 residues. Trimming pared 11 bases from V and 2 bases from J, leaving 11 bases between. Written as DNA, the CDR3 is TGTGCCTCCGGAGGGCTCACAGATACGCAGTATTTT. Its translation is CASGGLTDTQYF.

This rearrangement joins TRBV27 to TRBJ2-1; possibly TRBD1 for D (6 bases). This CDR3 has 13 residues. Germline V CDR1 and CDR2: MNHEY, SMNVEV (reference sequence). V lost 5 bases and J 3 bases, leaving 8 bases between the germline ends. CDR3 DNA: TGTGCCAGCAGTCCGGACAGCTACAATGAGCAGTTCTTC. This gives the protein CASSPDSYNEQFF.

The chain couples TRBV5-6 to TRBJ2-3, with 7 bases that match TRBD2. Germline loops: CDR1 SGHDT, CDR2 YYEEEE. The V and J ends lost 4 bases and 0 bases, in that order; junction bases with no gene match: 5. The CDR3 runs to 15 residues. This chain's CDR3 is CASSRTRISTDTQYF. In DNA form, the CDR3 reads TGTGCCAGCAGCCGGACTAGGATTAGCACAGATACGCAGTATTTT.

This clone has just one count. The chain couples TRBV14 to TRBJ1-1; D is unclear. The CDR3 runs to 15 residues. V gave up 1 base and J gave up 4 bases, with 13 bases separating them. Germline V gene sequence: CDR1 SGHDN, CDR2 FVKESK. CDR3 sequence reads: CASSQGAPLGTEAFF. The CDR3 DNA follows: TGTGCCAGCAGCCAAGGGGCCCCACTGGGCACTGAAGCTTTCTTT.

The J gene is TRBJ1-2, the V gene TRBV2; TRBD1 matches at 10 bases. The J segment lost 8 bases and the V segment lost 0 bases, leaving 9 bases of the junction unmatched. CDR3 length: 16 amino acids. The germline gives CDR1 SNHLY, CDR2 FYNNEI. The CDR3 sequence is CASSEALRDRGGGYTF. As DNA, the CDR3 is TGTGCCAGCAGTGAAGCGCTTCGGGACAGGGGCGGGGGCTACACCTTC.

This clone was seen more than once but under ten times. The V and J genes are TRBV21-1 and TRBJ2-2; the DNA was not used to check the table's D call, TRBD1. TRBV21-1 is described as a pseudogene. This CDR3 region has 16 residues. The CDR3 nucleotides are TGTGCCAGCAGCTTCCCCTGGGGCCCGTCTTACGGGGAGCTGTTTTTT. Its translation: CASSFPWGPSYGELFF.

The chain combines TRBV15 with TRBJ1-1, with a weak D call TRBD1 (5 bases). This CDR3 is 20 amino acids long. Deletions cut 1 base from V and 3 bases from J, with 27 bases between. Germline loops: CDR1 LNHNV, CDR2 YYDKDF (reference sequence). The CDR3 DNA sequence: TGTGCCACCAGCAGAGGGGGGAGGGATCATGAAGAATTTCGTCACACTGAAGCTTTCTTT. Amino acid sequence: CATSRGGRDHEEFRHTEAFF.